This T cell receptor (beta chain) was retrieved from a study of control samples from healthy donors and cancer patients. TCRdb's table, derived via immunoSEQ multiplex PCR, lists solely in-frame clones and lacks some. The data hold about 150,000 clones, with around 94% observed a single time. The germline CDR1 and CDR2 sequences are SNHLY and FYNNEI. Trimming at V came to 1 base and at J to 9 bases, leaving 9 bases not matched to a gene. The CDR3 length is 15 residues. The clonotype was recovered from a man aged 55-75 years with colorectal cancer. This chain links TRBV2 with TRBJ1-5, with TRBD1 matching 7 bases. The sequenced material came from PBMCs. The CDR3 sequence: CASSEGAQGYGPQHF. The CDR3 DNA follows: TGTGCCAGCAGTGAAGGGGCACAGGGGTATGGGCCCCAGCATTTT.